This note documents a single T cell receptor (beta chain) sequence. Antigen specificity is unknown. The protocol was immunoSEQ multiplex PCR, while the TCRdb copy is restricted to in-frame clones and leaves out a portion. The repertoire holds 66,000 or so clones, with 87% as singletons. With baseline, cycle 4 day 1, and cycle 7 day 1 as timepoints, blood was sampled. This entry is derived from a study of OX40 agonist ivuxolimab in advanced cancers. Overall study context: Three patients had partial responses: one hepatocellular carcinoma, two cutaneous melanoma.

General study points: Not determined was the antigen specificity of the expanded peripheral T cells. CD4+ and CD8+ T cells in blood underwent clonal expansion by week 6 at 0.1 to 3.0 mg/kg.

Germline loops: CDR1 MNHEY, CDR2 SVGAGI. Trimming took 2 bases from V and 7 from J; bases not matched to a gene: 6. The CDR3 loop spans 14 amino acids. The rearrangement links TRBV6-5 to TRBJ2-7, with 9 bases that match TRBD1. The sequencing used CD4+ or CD8+ T cells sorted from blood, collected in a trial of the OX40 agonist ivuxolimab. The clonotype was recovered from an adult with an advanced solid tumor such as melanoma, head and neck, liver or kidney cancer. The CDR3, as DNA: TGTGCCAGCAGTTACGCACAGGGGGCGCGGGAGCAGTACTTC. This encodes CASSYAQGAREQYF.